This T cell receptor (beta chain) was retrieved from a study of CD8 T cells in ankylosing spondylitis. V gave up 11 bases and J gave up 2 bases, with 14 bases separating them. The CDR3 is 13 amino acids. Germline values: CDR1 MNHNS, CDR2 SASEGT. Ten or more counts support this clonotype. The antigen is unknown. In TCRdb, the 5' RACE reads were re-called with MiXCR into one record per CDR3 protein. The table includes about 64,000 distinct CDR3 sequences, 6.2% detected once. General study findings and limits: A CD8+ phenotype characterized the disease-linked clones, which were relatively rare in peripheral blood.

The sequenced sample was synovial fluid, either unsorted or a sorted T cell fraction (not recorded which). The gene calls are TRBV6-1 and TRBJ2-3; D is possibly TRBD1 (5 bases). The origin of this receptor is a male donor with ankylosing spondylitis. CDR3 residues: CAVQGESTDTQYF. The CDR3 DNA follows: TGTGCCGTCCAGGGCGAATCCACAGATACGCAGTATTTT.